The rows below give T cell receptor beta chains drawn from one sample of a study of blood T cell repertoires in COVID-19. Assay used: immunoSEQ multiplex PCR; TCRdb lists only in-frame clones, some missing. Of over 150,000 clones listed, 80% to 90% are singletons. The sample comprised peripheral blood. The receptors stem from a woman in her sixties or seventies who had recovered from COVID-19. CDR3s include the opening cysteine and the closing phenylalanine or tryptophan. The D gene is left open where the match is weak. Size is stated for part of the rows, as once, few or many counts, or as a class when the clone is expanded.

.	TRBV6-5	TRBJ1-2	.	CASSEKEGGSYGYTF	TGTGCCAGCTCGGAGAAGGAGGGAGGGAGCTATGGCTACACCTTC
.	TRBV29-1	TRBJ2-2	.	CSVDKGMNTGELFF	TGCAGCGTTGATAAGGGGATGAACACCGGGGAGCTGTTTTTT
.	TRBV20-1	TRBJ2-4	.	CSASLRRGSGKNIQYF	TGCAGTGCTAGTCTTCGTCGAGGCTCCGGCAAAAACATTCAGTACTTC
.	TRBV7-8	TRBJ1-1	few	CASSPGGRRGTEAFF	TGTGCCAGCAGCCCGGGGGGCAGGCGGGGCACTGAAGCTTTCTTT
.	TRBV28	TRBJ1-1	.	CASRPRTRAGTEAFF	TGTGCCAGCAGGCCCCGGACAAGGGCGGGGACTGAAGCTTTCTTT
.	TRBV19	TRBJ2-4	.	CASSPRWVMGRNIQYF	TGTGCCAGTAGTCCGCGGTGGGTAATGGGGCGGAACATTCAGTACTTC
.	TRBV11-2	TRBJ1-1	.	CASSLVEDTEAFF	TGTGCCAGCAGCTTAGTAGAGGACACTGAAGCTTTCTTT
.	TRBV20-1	TRBJ1-2	.	CSARRVGYTF	TGCAGTGCTAGGCGGGTTGGCTACACCTTC
.	TRBV15	TRBJ2-2	.	CATRYQGGAGGELFF	TGTGCCACCCGATATCAGGGGGGCGCCGGCGGGGAGCTGTTTTTT
.	TRBV5-5	TRBJ2-1	once	CASSATVPRDEQFF	TGTGCCAGCAGCGCGACAGTACCCCGCGATGAGCAGTTCTTC
.	TRBV5-4	TRBJ2-1	.	CASSLGRNNEQFF	TGTGCCAGCAGCTTGGGCAGGAACAATGAGCAGTTCTTC
.	TRBV5-1	TRBJ2-3	.	CASSPGNRGFTDTQYF	TGCGCCAGCAGCCCCGGAAATAGGGGCTTCACAGATACGCAGTATTTT
TRBD1	TRBV4-2	TRBJ1-6	.	CASSQRTGTEPSPLHF	TGTGCCAGCAGCCAGCGTACCGGGACAGAGCCTTCACCCCTCCACTTT
.	TRBV7-9	TRBJ2-2	.	CASRGGANTGELFF	TGTGCCAGCAGGGGCGGGGCGAACACCGGGGAGCTGTTTTTT
TRBD1	TRBV15	TRBJ2-5	.	CSTATGQGLQTQYF	TGTTCCACAGCAACCGGACAGGGGTTGCAGACCCAGTACTTC
.	TRBV5-1	TRBJ1-2	.	CASSLGQLSNYGYTF	TGCGCCAGCAGCTTGGGACAGCTATCTAACTATGGCTACACCTTC
.	TRBV6-2/TRBV6-3	TRBJ2-1	.	CASSYTLRGQFF	TGTGCCAGCAGTTACACGCTTCGCGGGCAGTTCTTC
.	TRBV4-1	TRBJ1-1	.	CASSQSVNTEAFF	TGCGCCAGCAGCCAATCGGTGAACACTGAAGCTTTCTTT
.	TRBV2	TRBJ1-1	once	CASSVQGGFSDEAFF	TGTGCCAGCAGTGTCCAGGGCGGATTTTCCGATGAAGCTTTCTTT
.	TRBV5-1	TRBJ1-3	.	CASSLRGQRDNTIYF	TGCGCCAGCAGCTTGAGGGGCCAAAGAGACAACACCATATATTTT